This T cell receptor beta chain came from a study of STAT5B mutations in CD4+ large granular lymphocyte leukemia. The wider study: Among healthy controls, a particular HLA allele went with more CDR3 'QG' motifs.

CDR1 and CDR2 from the germline V gene are MNHEY and SMNVEV (reference sequence). Trimming took 0 bases from V and 6 from J; bases not matched to a gene: 3. This CDR3 contains 14 residues. This clone occurred once. Its antigen remains unknown. TCRdb keeps only in-frame clones here, not all; method: immunoSEQ multiplex PCR. The sample includes fewer than 35,000 clones, roughly 70% of them seen just once. Study-level results: Top patient clones used TRBV06 genes more often: 8/27 versus 2/35 in controls. The CD4+ versus CD8+ T-LGLL clonality difference may reflect limited sample size. Main leukemic clonotypes were patient-specific, but roughly 26% appeared at low frequency elsewhere.

The sample taken for sequencing was CD4+ T cells from blood buffy coats. This chain joins TRBV27 and TRBJ2-7; 9 bases map to TRBD1. This TCR was sampled from a human donor in good health. CDR3 coding DNA: TGTGCCAGCAGTTTATCGGGACAGGGATCCGAGCAGTACTTC. It yields the protein CASSLSGQGSEQYF.